This is a list of T cell receptor beta chains from one sample in a study of response to subunit inactivated influenza vaccine. TCRdb reprocessed the RT-PCR reads with MiXCR, giving one entry per CDR3 protein. The repertoire holds more than 200,000 distinct CDR3 sequences, with 9% to 15% as singletons. The sample here was non-naive T cells sorted from PBMCs, taken 14 to 15 days before vaccination. These receptors all stem from a man aged 45-65 years who received an inactivated influenza vaccine. The conserved cysteine and the conserved F or W are not part of the CDR3 here.

CDR3aa	v_gene
ASSPVEGDEQF	TRBV18
ASSYSGTGLSYEQY	TRBV6-2/TRBV6-3
ASSDPSEGPAAFYEQY	TRBV6-2/TRBV6-3
AIRNFRPTDTQY	TRBV10-3
SARALVGLGPGYEQY	TRBV20-1
SAPSGATEAF	TRBV20-1
ATSRDLLAGGLDNEQF	TRBV15
ASSSGLAGSSRVSGANVLT	TRBV11-1
SARVEGLAKNIQY	TRBV20-1
SAPPEGLYYEQY	TRBV20-1
ASSQEVGGPQH	TRBV3-1
ASSLDTAWQPQH	TRBV7-9
ATEGRVETQY	TRBV28
ASSPGSQPSLAKNIQY	TRBV18
ASSFGTGFLNTEAF	TRBV7-2
SARASGTGGYGYT	TRBV20-1
ASSPGPGTGSPTYEQY	TRBV19
ASSYNQYNEQF	TRBV6-2/TRBV6-3
ASSLVGVGANVLT	TRBV5-1
ATSRGLAGGKETQY	TRBV15
ASSSRAITGDNEQF	TRBV5-4
ASSLWTGYNEQF	TRBV27
ATSDRPGGSYNEQF	TRBV24-1
ASSSGGGDLYGYT	TRBV11-2
ASSLGAGSMEDTQY	TRBV5-6
ASSENGNTDTQY	TRBV6-1
SAEYQGFGNTEAF	TRBV20-1
ASSPRFEKLF	TRBV12-3/TRBV12-4
ASSPTTSTGSSYNEQF	TRBV11-1
SAPGPNYGYT	TRBV29-1
ASNRGTTYNEQF	TRBV12-3/TRBV12-4
ASSYTPTGGSYEQY	TRBV6-2/TRBV6-3
ASSSGQGTTNEKLF	TRBV7-9
ASSRGGSEQF	TRBV7-3
SARSVRDTEAF	TRBV20-1
SASFGTGGTGELF	TRBV20-1
SASLRHLTDTQY	TRBV20-1
ASSESGGQGGGYT	TRBV2
ASRDGTGSYEAF	TRBV6-1
ATSRKSGGAADTQY	TRBV15
ASSLIGAGGGEQF	TRBV28
ASRAAGKYNEQF	TRBV27
ASSPPGGEQGNYGYT	TRBV4-1
ASSPQQGTGETQY	TRBV12-3/TRBV12-4
ASSLGVTDSYEQY	TRBV28
ASSLGRSYGYT	TRBV27
ASSSTEVSYEQY	TRBV7-8
SAGGLETVDEQF	TRBV20-1